These 3 T cell receptor beta chains originate from one sample sequenced in a study of human T cells and chemical hapten exposure. Each CDR3 protein gets one entry after TCRdb re-called the RACE reads with MiXCR. The table records a few hundred thousand distinct CDR3 sequences, about 6% of them present only once. Time point denoted: patch test 2, 6 weeks after DPC sensitization. As for treatment: therapeutic diphenylcyclopropenone sensitization with weekly scalp DPC. Sequencing was performed on whole blood, taken in connection with sensitization to the hapten diphenylcyclopropenone (DPC). Every receptor here comes from a woman in her late teens or twenties with alopecia areata. Some clones in this sample may be carry-over from other donors' samples.

This clonotype was found a few times. This chain connects TRBV20-1 to TRBJ1-1; 8 nucleotides align to TRBD1. The CDR3 loop spans 16 amino acids. V trimming: 5 bases; J trimming: 6 bases; junction bases outside the gene matches: 17. Per the germline V gene, CDR1 is DFQATT and CDR2 is SNEGSKA (reference sequence). The CDR3 nucleotides read TGCAGTGCTCGAGGACAGGGAGGGAGGGGTGTGGCTGAAGCTTTCTTT. It codes for CSARGQGGRGVAEAFF.

This clonotype was counted ten times or more. The chain joins TRBV13 to TRBJ2-7, with 8 positions matching TRBD2. The trim removed 3 bases at V and 3 bases at J, leaving 7 bases unmatched. The CDR3 runs 15 residues. Per germline, CDR1 PRHDT and CDR2 FYEKMQ (reference sequence). The CDR3 DNA follows: TGTGCCAGCAGCTTTACCGCCGGGGGGGGCTACGAGCAGTACTTC. Translating it yields CASSFTAGGGYEQYF.

The chain has TRBV6-2 or TRBV6-3 and TRBJ2-6; D is possibly TRBD1 (6 bases). Between the trimmed V and J ends, which lost 10 bases and 6 bases, there was a span of 25 bases. Germline-derived CDR1 and CDR2 are MNHEY and SVGEGT. The CDR3 contains 17 residues. CDR3 nucleotides: TGTGCCACTCGAACAGGGTTTTGGGACCCTGTGGCCAACGTCCTGACTTTC. This sequence encodes CATRTGFWDPVANVLTF.